This T cell receptor (beta chain) was retrieved from a study of blood T cell repertoires in COVID-19. For the study at large: The United States, Italy and Spain supplied acute and convalescent COVID-19 samples.

Germline V lookup: CDR1 SGHTA, CDR2 FQGTGA. This CDR3 has 16 residues. The trim removed 5 bases at V and 6 bases at J, leaving 9 bases unmatched. Measured with immunoSEQ multiplex PCR; TCRdb has only the in-frame clones, and not every one. The sample yields about 140,000 clones, over 70% seen once. This clonotype was obtained from a man aged 50 to 60 with active COVID-19. The chain combines TRBV7-3 with TRBJ2-5; 13 bases align to TRBD2. The material sequenced was peripheral blood. The CDR3 loop is CASSPGGLAGLQTQYF. CDR3 nucleotides: TGTGCCAGCAGCCCGGGGGGACTAGCGGGGTTACAGACCCAGTACTTC.